The TCR beta chain described here comes from a study of T cell repertoires in cytomegalovirus infection. The CDR3 extends over 15 amino acids. CDR1 and CDR2 from the germline V gene are SGHRS and YFSETQ. Trimming shortened V by 1 base and J by 3 bases, and 11 bases separated the two germline ends. Comment on this clonotype: Antigen specificity is unknown.

TCRdb redid the calling of the reads with MiXCR, one entry per CDR3 protein. The sample carries about 500,000 distinct CDR3 sequences, more than 30% recorded once. Sequencing used cultured PBMCs, obtained from culture after CMV antigen stimulation. This chain links TRBV5-1 with TRBJ2-4, with TRBD1 as a possible D gene (5 bases). The source is a human donor in good health (CMV status not recorded). Some clones in this sample may be carry-over from other donors' samples. The CDR3 reads CASSLSGAGKNIQYF. The CDR3 DNA reads TGCGCCAGCAGCTTGTCTGGGGCAGGCAAAAACATTCAGTACTTC.